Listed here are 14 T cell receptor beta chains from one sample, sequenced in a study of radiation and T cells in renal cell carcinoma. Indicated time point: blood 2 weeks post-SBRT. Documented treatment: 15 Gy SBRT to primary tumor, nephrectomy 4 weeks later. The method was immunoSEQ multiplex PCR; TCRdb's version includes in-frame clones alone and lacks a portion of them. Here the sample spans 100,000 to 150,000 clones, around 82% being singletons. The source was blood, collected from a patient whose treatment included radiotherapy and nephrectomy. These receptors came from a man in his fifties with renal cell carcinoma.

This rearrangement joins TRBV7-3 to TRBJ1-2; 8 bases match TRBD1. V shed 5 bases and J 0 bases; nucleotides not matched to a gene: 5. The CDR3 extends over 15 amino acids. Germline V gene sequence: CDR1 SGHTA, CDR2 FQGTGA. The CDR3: CASSPGQGANYGYTF. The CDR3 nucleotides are TGTGCCAGCAGCCCCGGACAGGGAGCTAACTATGGCTACACCTTC.

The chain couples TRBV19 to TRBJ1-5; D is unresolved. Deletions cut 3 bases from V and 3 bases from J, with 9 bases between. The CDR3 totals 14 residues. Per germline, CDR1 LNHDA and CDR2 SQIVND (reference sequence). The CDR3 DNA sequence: TGTGCCAGTAGTATTTCAAGGGACAATCAGCCCCAGCATTTT. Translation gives CASSISRDNQPQHF.

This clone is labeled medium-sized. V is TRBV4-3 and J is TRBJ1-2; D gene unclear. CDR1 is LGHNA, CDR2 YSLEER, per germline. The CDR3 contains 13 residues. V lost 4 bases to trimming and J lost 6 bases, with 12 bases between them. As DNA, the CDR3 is TGCGCCAGCAGCCTTAATAGTGGAGATGGCTACACCTTC. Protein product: CASSLNSGDGYTF.

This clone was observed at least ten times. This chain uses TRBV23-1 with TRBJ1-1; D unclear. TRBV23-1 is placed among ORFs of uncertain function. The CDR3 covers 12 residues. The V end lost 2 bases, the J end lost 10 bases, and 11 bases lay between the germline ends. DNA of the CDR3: TGCGCCAGCAGTCAACAAGGGAAGCGAGCTTTCTTT. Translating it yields CASSQQGKRAFF.

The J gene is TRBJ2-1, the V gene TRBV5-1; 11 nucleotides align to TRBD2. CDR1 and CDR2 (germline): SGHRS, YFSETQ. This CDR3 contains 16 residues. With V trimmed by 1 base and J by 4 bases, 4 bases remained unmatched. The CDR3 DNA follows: TGCGCCAGCAGCTTGACCGGGACTAGCGGATACAATGAGCAGTTCTTC. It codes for CASSLTGTSGYNEQFF.

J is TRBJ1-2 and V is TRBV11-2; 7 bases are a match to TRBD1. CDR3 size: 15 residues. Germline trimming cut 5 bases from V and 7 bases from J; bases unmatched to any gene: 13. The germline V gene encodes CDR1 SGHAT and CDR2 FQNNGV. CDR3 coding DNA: TGTGCCAGCAGCGAATTGGGACAGCGTCTGGCTGGCTACACCTTC. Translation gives CASSELGQRLAGYTF.

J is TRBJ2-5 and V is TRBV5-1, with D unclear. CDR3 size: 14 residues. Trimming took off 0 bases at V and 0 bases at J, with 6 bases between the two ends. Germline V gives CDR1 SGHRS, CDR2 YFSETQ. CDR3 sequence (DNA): TGCGCCAGCAGCTTGGCCCAGAACCAAGAGACCCAGTACTTC. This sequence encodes CASSLAQNQETQYF. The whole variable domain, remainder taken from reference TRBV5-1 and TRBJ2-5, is KAGVTQTPRYLIKTRGQQVTLSCSPISGHRSVSWYQQTPGQGLQFLFEYFSETQRNKGNFPGRFSGRQFSNSRSEMNVSTLELGDSALYLCASSLAQNQETQYFGPGTRLLVL.

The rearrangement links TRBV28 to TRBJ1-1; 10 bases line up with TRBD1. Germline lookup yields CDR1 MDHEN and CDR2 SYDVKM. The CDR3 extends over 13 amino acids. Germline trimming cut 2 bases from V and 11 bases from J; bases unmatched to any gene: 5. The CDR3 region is CASSLGTGVEAFF. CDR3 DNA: TGTGCCAGCAGTTTAGGGACAGGGGTGGAGGCTTTCTTT.

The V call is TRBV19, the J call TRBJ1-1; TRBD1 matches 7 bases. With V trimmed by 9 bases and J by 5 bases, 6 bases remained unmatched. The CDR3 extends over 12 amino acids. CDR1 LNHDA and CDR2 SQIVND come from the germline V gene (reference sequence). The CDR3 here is CASYDRETEAFF. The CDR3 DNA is TGTGCCAGCTATGACAGGGAAACTGAAGCTTTCTTT.

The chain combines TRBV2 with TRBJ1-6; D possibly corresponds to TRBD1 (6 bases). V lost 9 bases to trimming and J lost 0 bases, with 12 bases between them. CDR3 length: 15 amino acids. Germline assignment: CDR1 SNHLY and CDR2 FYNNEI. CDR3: CASGGQSSYNSPLHF. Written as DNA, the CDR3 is TGTGCCAGTGGAGGACAGAGCTCCTATAATTCACCCCTCCACTTT.

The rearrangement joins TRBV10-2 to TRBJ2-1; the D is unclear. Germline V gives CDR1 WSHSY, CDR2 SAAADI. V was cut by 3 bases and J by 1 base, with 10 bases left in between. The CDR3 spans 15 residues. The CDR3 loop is CASSDGWDSYNEQFF. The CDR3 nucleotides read TGCGCCAGCAGTGACGGGTGGGATTCCTACAATGAGCAGTTCTTC.

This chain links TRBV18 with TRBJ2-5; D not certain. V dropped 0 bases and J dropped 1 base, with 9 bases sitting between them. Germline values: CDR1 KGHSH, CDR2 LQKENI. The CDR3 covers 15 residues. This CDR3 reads CASSPPSDPQETQYF. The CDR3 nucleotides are TGTGCCAGCTCACCACCTTCTGACCCCCAAGAGACCCAGTACTTC.

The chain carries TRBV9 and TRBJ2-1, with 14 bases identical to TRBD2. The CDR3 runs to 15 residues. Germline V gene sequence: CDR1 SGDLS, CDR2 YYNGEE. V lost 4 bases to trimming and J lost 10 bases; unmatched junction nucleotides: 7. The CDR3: CASSSRLAGGKEQFF. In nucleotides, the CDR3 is TGTGCCAGCAGCTCCCGACTAGCGGGAGGGAAAGAGCAGTTCTTC.

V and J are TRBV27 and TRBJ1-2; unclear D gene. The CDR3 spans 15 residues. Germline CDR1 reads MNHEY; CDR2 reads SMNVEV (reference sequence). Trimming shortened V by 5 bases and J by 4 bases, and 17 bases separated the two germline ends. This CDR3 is CASSPIIRPLYGYTF. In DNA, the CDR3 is TGTGCCAGCAGTCCAATAATACGGCCCCTCTATGGCTACACCTTC.